Following are 14 T cell receptor beta chains from one sample sequenced in a study of blood T cells in healthy people across ages. A second PCR, run for roughly 7 to 11 cycles, used a sample-barcoded 5' primer plus a J-beta primer mix. Via MiXCR, TCRdb re-called the 5' RACE reads, giving one row per CDR3 protein. The table shows just under 550,000 distinct CDR3 sequences, with 20% to 30% occurring only once. This sample was also put to use in a study of T cells of mothers and their children.

The sample consisted of blood. The source of these receptors is a boy aged 5-17 years in good health.

This clonotype has only a few counts. At one of its ends the junction is not consistent with the germline gene, which may arise from a read error. This chain uses TRBV6-8 with TRBJ1-4; D unresolved. Germline V gene data show CDR1 as MNHGY and CDR2 as SAAAGT. CDR3 length: 12 amino acids. DNA for the CDR3: TGTGCCAGCAGTTACTCGCTGGCCGGGAAGGCCTTT. Amino acid sequence: CASSYSLAGKAF.

A few counts support this clonotype. One junction end disagrees with the germline gene, perhaps due to a read error. The chain links TRBV7-9 to TRBJ2-5; D call uncertain. Matching the DNA end better, TRBJ2-7 makes the J call doubtful. The germline gives CDR1 SEHNR, CDR2 FQNEAQ (reference sequence). The CDR3 has 14 residues. DNA for the CDR3: TGTGCCAGTAGCTCGCAGGTCCGCGAATACGAGCAGTACTTC. Protein: CASSSQVREYEQYF.

The sample holds a few counts of this clonotype. The CDR3 loop is CASSYRIYGYTF. Here the CDR3 DNA reads TGTGCCAGCAGTTACAGGATCTATGGCTACACCTTC. The V and J genes are TRBV6-2 or TRBV6-3 and TRBJ1-2, with D hard to call. The CDR3 consists of 12 residues. With 2 bases removed from V and 4 bases from J, the gap between germline ends came to 5 bases. In germline, CDR1 is MNHEY, CDR2 SVGEGT.

This chain joins TRBV6-5 and TRBJ2-5, with D possibly TRBD1 on 6 matching bases. With the DNA end fitting TRBJ2-7 better, the J assignment may be wrong. The CDR3 covers 17 residues. Germline V lookup: CDR1 MNHEY, CDR2 SVGAGI. The CDR3 loop is CASSYSKGQEFGGEQYF. The DNA of the CDR3 is TGTGCCAGCAGTTACTCGAAGGGACAAGAGTTTGGGGGCGAGCAGTACTTC.

Only a few counts were recorded for this clonotype. The genes are TRBV28 and TRBJ1-4, with D possibly matching TRBD1 (5 bases). The CDR3 is 17 amino acids. Germline CDR1 MDHEN, CDR2 SYDVKM. Trimming took off 3 bases at V and 0 bases at J, with 14 bases between the two ends. The CDR3 loop reads CASSLLADSATNEKLFF. CDR3 DNA: TGTGCCAGCAGTTTGCTAGCTGACAGCGCAACTAATGAAAAACTGTTTTTT. Full variable domain (missing parts from reference TRBV28 and TRBJ1-4): DVKVTQSSRYLVKRTGEKVFLECVQDMDHENMFWYRQDPGLGLRLIYFSYDVKMKEKGDIPEGYSVSREKKERFSLILESASTNQTSMYLCASSLLADSATNEKLFFGSGTQLSVL.

This clonotype was seen a few times. The rearrangement links TRBV6-1 to TRBJ2-3; no clear D gene. The V and J ends lost 8 bases and 1 base respectively, with 10 bases between them. Germline V CDR1 and CDR2: MNHNS, SASEGT. The CDR3 is 13 amino acids. CDR3 nucleotides: TGTGCCAGCTTTACCCTTCGCACAGATACGCAGTATTTT. Encoded protein: CASFTLRTDTQYF.

The chain employs TRBV11-3 and TRBJ2-1; 10 bases align to TRBD2. Germline-derived CDR1 and CDR2 are SGHNT and YENEEA. Unmatched junction bases numbered 9, after V lost 4 bases and J lost 9 bases. The CDR3 length is 15 residues. The chain's CDR3 is CASSSSLAGATEQFF. The CDR3 bases are TGTGCCAGCAGCTCTAGTCTAGCGGGAGCTACTGAGCAGTTCTTC.

This clonotype was seen just once. The chain is built from TRBV28 and TRBJ1-4; D is uncertain. This CDR3 comprises 18 residues. Germline CDR1 and CDR2: MDHEN and SYDVKM. Trimming cost V 2 bases and J 0 bases, with 16 bases left between them. The CDR3 sequence is CASSLDTYRASTNEKLFF. CDR3 sequence (DNA): TGTGCCAGCAGTTTAGATACCTATAGGGCCTCAACTAATGAAAAACTGTTTTTT.

The V call is TRBV11-2, the J call TRBJ2-1, with D perhaps matching TRBD2 (5 bases). The V end lost 5 bases, the J end lost 7 bases, and 18 bases lay between the germline ends. The CDR3 sequence is 15 residues long. CDR1 is SGHAT and CDR2 is FQNNGV in the germline V gene. The CDR3 loop reads CASSPRTDLKNEQFF. The CDR3 DNA reads as TGTGCCAGCAGCCCGCGGACTGACCTTAAAAATGAGCAGTTCTTC.

The table lists this clonotype with many counts. The V gene is TRBV7-2, the J gene TRBJ2-5; 11 nucleotides align to TRBD2. CDR3 length: 16 residues. V shed 3 bases and J 0 bases; nucleotides not matched to a gene: 3. Per germline, CDR1 SGHTA and CDR2 FQGNSA. The CDR3 coding sequence is TGTGCCAGCAGCTTTAGCGGGGGGGCGTACCAAGAGACCCAGTACTTC. Its translation: CASSFSGGAYQETQYF.

The genes are TRBV9 and TRBJ2-5; 12 nucleotides line up with TRBD1. Germline CDR1 SGDLS, CDR2 YYNGEE. After removal of 4 bases from V and 5 bases from J, the junction contained 12 bases not matched to a gene. The CDR3 loop spans 17 amino acids. CDR3 sequence: CASSPLAGTGGLETQYF. In DNA, the CDR3 is TGTGCCAGCAGCCCTCTAGCGGGGACAGGGGGCTTGGAGACCCAGTACTTC.

This clonotype was detected only a few times. This sequence joins TRBV5-1 and TRBJ2-6; D not certain. Germline V gives CDR1 SGHRS, CDR2 YFSETQ. The CDR3 runs to 13 residues. V lost 4 bases and J 1 base, leaving 3 bases between the germline ends. CDR3 nucleotide sequence: TGCGCCAGCAGCACGTCTGGGGCCAACGTCCTGACTTTC. As protein: CASSTSGANVLTF.

The chain employs TRBV28 and TRBJ2-4; 9 nucleotides line up with TRBD1. The CDR3 length is 17 residues. Unmatched junction bases numbered 9, after V lost 1 base and J lost 5 bases. Per the germline V gene, CDR1 is MDHEN and CDR2 is SYDVKM. The CDR3, as DNA: TGTGCCAGCAGTTTATATAAGGGACAGGGAGGGGAAAACATTCAGTACTTC. Protein: CASSLYKGQGGENIQYF.

A few counts support this clonotype. The chain couples TRBV12-3 or TRBV12-4 to TRBJ2-3, with 13 bases matching TRBD2. The CDR3 extends over 16 amino acids. Unmatched junction bases numbered 9, after V lost 5 bases and J lost 7 bases. CDR3 residues: CASSPLRLAGGNTQYF. The CDR3 bases are TGTGCCAGCAGTCCCCTTCGACTAGCGGGAGGCAATACGCAGTATTTT.